This T cell receptor (beta chain) emerged from a study of early T cells in non-severe SARS-CoV-2 infection. CDR1 SQVTM and CDR2 ANQGSEA come from the germline V gene. Trimming stripped 6 bases from V and 0 bases from J, with 13 bases between. The CDR3 extends over 14 amino acids. Attachment of unique molecular identifiers to individual cDNA molecules was performed. TCRdb reanalysed the 5' RACE reads using MiXCR and keeps one entry per CDR3 protein. The data contain tens of thousands of distinct CDR3 sequences, roughly an eighth of them singletons. The table lists this clonotype with many counts. The chain uses TRBV29-1 and TRBJ2-3; D uncertain. The sequence derives from an adult who was a healthcare worker with PCR-confirmed SARS-CoV-2 infection or an uninfected control (not recorded which). Sequencing input: whole blood. The CDR3 region has the DNA TGCAGCGTCCTTCCGTCCCCTAGCACAGATACGCAGTATTTT. Protein: CSVLPSPSTDTQYF.